These 11 T cell receptor beta chains originate from one sample sequenced in a study of blood T cell repertoires in COVID-19. TCRdb's table, derived via immunoSEQ multiplex PCR, lists solely in-frame clones and lacks some. The sample has fewer than 300,000 clones; about 86% are singletons. The sequencing input was peripheral blood. These receptors were obtained from a woman younger than 45 with COVID-19, enrolled during active disease.

The V gene is TRBV29-1, the J gene TRBJ2-1, with a weak D call TRBD2 (7 bases). The V end was cut by 4 bases, the J end by 8 bases, with 15 bases between. CDR1 and CDR2 (germline): SQVTM, ANQGSEA. The CDR3 is 13 amino acids. The chain's CDR3 is CSVGGGSAYEQFF. The CDR3 DNA sequence: TGCAGCGTTGGGGGGGGCTCAGCCTATGAGCAGTTCTTC.

The genes are TRBV10-3 and TRBJ2-5; 15 positions match TRBD2. After removal of 10 bases from V and 4 bases from J, the junction contained 4 bases not matched to a gene. The CDR3 has 14 amino acids. Germline-derived CDR1 and CDR2 are ENHRY and SYGVKD. The CDR3 coding sequence is TGTGCCACGGGACTAGCGGGGGGAGGAGAGACCCAGTACTTC. Protein product: CATGLAGGGETQYF.

V gene TRBV14 combines with J gene TRBJ2-1; D might be TRBD2 (6 bases). The CDR3 is 16 amino acids. Germline assignment: CDR1 SGHDN and CDR2 FVKESK. Trimming took 4 bases from V and 5 from J, leaving 18 bases between them. This CDR3 reads CASSPTLLARDNEQFF. The CDR3 DNA is TGTGCCAGCAGCCCAACCTTACTAGCTCGGGACAATGAGCAGTTCTTC.

J is TRBJ1-5 and V is TRBV3-1 (or the pseudogene TRBV3-2); 12 nucleotides align to TRBD1. The J segment lost 7 bases and the V segment lost 8 bases, leaving 6 bases of the junction unmatched. The V gene's germline CDR1 is LGHDT and CDR2 YNNKEL (reference sequence). The CDR3 has 14 amino acids. CDR3 amino acids: CASGGTGGRQPQHF. DNA for the CDR3: TGTGCCAGCGGGGGGACAGGGGGCCGGCAGCCCCAGCATTTT.

The chain is built from TRBV4-1 and TRBJ1-5, with 7 bases identical to TRBD1. This CDR3 is built from 15 residues. From germline, CDR1 is MGHRA and CDR2 YSYEKL. V lost 1 base and J lost 5; bases outside the gene matches: 5. As DNA, the CDR3 is TGCGCCAGCAGCCAAGTAGGACAGGAGTATCAGCCCCAGCATTTT. Translation gives CASSQVGQEYQPQHF.

In its sample, this clone was seen once. The rearrangement links TRBV9 to TRBJ1-4; 7 positions match TRBD1. V trimming: 3 bases; J trimming: 3 bases; junction bases outside the gene matches: 5. The CDR3 runs to 15 residues. CDR1 and CDR2 from the germline V gene are SGDLS and YYNGEE. This CDR3 is CASSERQGSNEKLFF. Here the CDR3 DNA reads TGTGCCAGCAGCGAAAGACAGGGCTCTAATGAAAAACTGTTTTTT.

The rearrangement links TRBV27 to TRBJ2-7, with TRBD2 as a possible D gene (5 bases). The V end was cut by 0 bases, the J end by 6 bases, with 9 bases between. This CDR3 comprises 13 residues. Germline V gene sequence: CDR1 MNHEY, CDR2 SMNVEV (reference sequence). CDR3 nucleotide sequence: TGTGCCAGCAGTTTATCGACCCGGGGCGAGCAGTACTTC. Translating gives CASSLSTRGEQYF.

The rearrangement uses TRBV7-2 and TRBJ2-2, with D maybe TRBD2 (7 bases). The CDR3 runs 16 residues. The germline gives CDR1 SGHTA, CDR2 FQGNSA. V was shortened by 5 bases and J by 6 bases, with 19 bases between the two germline ends. The CDR3 nucleotides are TGTGCCAGCAGCCCCGTTTTGGGGGGGGCCCCCGGGGAGCTGTTTTTT. This translates into CASSPVLGGAPGELFF.

This clone was counted once. The chain has TRBV3-1 (or the pseudogene TRBV3-2) and TRBJ2-7, with 9 nucleotides matching TRBD1. Germline lookup yields CDR1 LGHDT and CDR2 YNNKEL (reference sequence). V dropped 4 bases and J dropped 3; count of bases not matched to a gene: 4. CDR3 length equals 14 residues. CDR3 protein: CASSPRQGGYEQYF. The CDR3 DNA is TGTGCCAGCAGCCCCAGACAGGGGGGCTACGAGCAGTACTTC.

The V gene is TRBV11-3, the J gene TRBJ2-7; D is perhaps TRBD1 (6 bases). CDR3 length equals 14 residues. The V end lost 5 bases, the J end lost 1 base, and 12 bases lay between the germline ends. The germline V gene has CDR1 SGHNT and CDR2 YENEEA. The CDR3 sequence: CASSPGVGSYEQYF. The CDR3 DNA sequence: TGTGCCAGCAGCCCAGGGGTTGGGTCCTACGAGCAGTACTTC.

The CDR3 loop reads CASRAGQVLNSPLHF. CDR3 DNA sequence: TGTGCCAGTAGGGCAGGACAGGTGCTTAATTCACCCCTCCACTTT. The rearrangement joins TRBV19 to TRBJ1-6; 7 nucleotides line up with TRBD1. Germline assignment: CDR1 LNHDA and CDR2 SQIVND (reference sequence). The ends lost 6 bases at V and 6 bases at J; junction bases unmatched: 8. The CDR3 runs 15 residues.